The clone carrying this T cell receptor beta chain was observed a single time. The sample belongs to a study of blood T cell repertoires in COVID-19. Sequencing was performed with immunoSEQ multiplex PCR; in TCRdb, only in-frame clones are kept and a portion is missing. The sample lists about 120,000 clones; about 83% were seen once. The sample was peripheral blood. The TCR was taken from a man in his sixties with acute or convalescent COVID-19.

The CDR3 DNA follows: TGCGCCAGCAGCTTGGAGGGACAGGGGGTCCAAGAGACCCAGTACTTC. Protein: CASSLEGQGVQETQYF. This chain uses TRBV5-1 with TRBJ2-5; 11 bases fit TRBD1. Trimming removed 0 bases from V and 1 base from J; junction bases left unmatched: 2. The CDR3 loop spans 16 amino acids. The V gene's germline CDR1 is SGHRS and CDR2 YFSETQ.